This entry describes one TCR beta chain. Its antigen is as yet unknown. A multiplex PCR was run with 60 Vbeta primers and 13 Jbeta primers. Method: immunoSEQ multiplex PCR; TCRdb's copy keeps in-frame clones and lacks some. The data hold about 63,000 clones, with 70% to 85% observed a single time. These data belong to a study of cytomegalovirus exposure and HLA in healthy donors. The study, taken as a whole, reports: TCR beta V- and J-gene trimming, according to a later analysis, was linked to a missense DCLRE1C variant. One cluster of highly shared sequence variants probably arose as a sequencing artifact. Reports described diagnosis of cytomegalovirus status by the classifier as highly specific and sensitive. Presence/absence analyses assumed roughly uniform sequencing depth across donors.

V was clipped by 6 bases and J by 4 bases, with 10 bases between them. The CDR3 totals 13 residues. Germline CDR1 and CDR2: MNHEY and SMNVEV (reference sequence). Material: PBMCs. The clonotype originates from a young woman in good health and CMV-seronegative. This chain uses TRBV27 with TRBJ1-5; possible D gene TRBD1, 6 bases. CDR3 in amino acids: CASRGQPNQPQHF. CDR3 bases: TGTGCCAGCAGAGGACAGCCGAATCAGCCCCAGCATTTT.